Listed here are 20 T cell receptor beta chains from one sample, sequenced in a study of radiotherapy plus CTLA-4 blockade in lung cancer. Data came from immunoSEQ multiplex PCR; TCRdb stores just in-frame clones and leaves some out. The sample consists of fewer than 50,000 clones, roughly 60% of them appearing once. The sample in question was peripheral blood, obtained from a patient treated with radiotherapy plus ipilimumab. These receptors were obtained from a human donor with non-small cell lung cancer who had a partial response to radiotherapy plus ipilimumab.

V and J are TRBV5-1 and TRBJ2-5, with TRBD2 as a possible D gene (5 bases). Germline V gene data show CDR1 as SGHRS and CDR2 as YFSETQ. The CDR3 length is 14 residues. The V end lost 2 bases, the J end lost 0 bases, and 8 bases lay between the germline ends. The CDR3 sequence is CASSFSDYQETQYF. CDR3 bases: TGCGCCAGCAGCTTTAGCGACTACCAAGAGACCCAGTACTTC.

The V and J genes are TRBV6-1 and TRBJ2-1, with a possible D match to TRBD2 (5 bases). The CDR3 is made up of 15 amino acids. Trimming removed 6 bases from V and 1 base from J, with 13 bases in between. Germline CDR1 reads MNHNS; CDR2 reads SASEGT. In DNA, the CDR3 is TGTGCCAGCAGATCTGACGGAGGTTCCTACAATGAGCAGTTCTTC. Its protein product is CASRSDGGSYNEQFF.

This clone was observed a few times. For the CDR3, the DNA is TGCGCCAGCAGCTTGGCCGCAACTAATGAAAAACTGTTTTTT. The encoded protein is CASSLAATNEKLFF. This rearrangement joins TRBV5-1 to TRBJ1-4; D remains unclear. With 0 bases removed from V and 0 bases from J, the gap between germline ends came to 3 bases. CDR1 and CDR2 from the germline V gene are SGHRS and YFSETQ. The CDR3 is 14 amino acids.

The chain joins TRBV5-6 to TRBJ2-1, with TRBD1 identical over 11 bases. Germline V gives CDR1 SGHDT, CDR2 YYEEEE. CDR3 size: 15 residues. V lost 0 bases, J lost 7 bases, and 3 bases stayed unmatched. The CDR3 sequence: CASSLEGQGANEQFF. CDR3 DNA sequence: TGTGCCAGCAGCTTGGAAGGACAGGGGGCAAATGAGCAGTTCTTC. The variable domain in full, with the rest retrieved from reference TRBV5-6 and TRBJ2-1, is DAGVTQSPTHLIKTRGQQVTLRCSPKSGHDTVSWYQQALGQGPQFIFQYYEEEERQRGNFPDRFSGHQFPNYSSELNVNALLLGDSALYLCASSLEGQGANEQFFGPGTRLTVL.

The chain employs TRBV29-1 and TRBJ2-3; 12 bases are a match to TRBD2. The ends lost 0 bases at V and 6 bases at J; junction bases unmatched: 10. CDR1 and CDR2 (germline): SQVTM, ANQGSEA. The CDR3 extends over 17 amino acids. The CDR3 loop is CSVEDWGTSGRQDTQYF. CDR3 bases: TGCAGCGTTGAAGATTGGGGGACTAGCGGGCGTCAGGATACGCAGTATTTT.

Ten or more counts support this clone. The chain uses TRBV5-4 and TRBJ1-2; tentative D call: TRBD1 (5 bases). CDR1 SGHNT and CDR2 YYREEE come from the germline V gene (reference sequence). This CDR3 comprises 14 residues. Trimming cost V 4 bases and J 4 bases, with 14 bases left between them. CDR3 sequence: CASSPVQGGYGYTF. The CDR3 region has the DNA TGTGCCAGCAGCCCTGTCCAGGGAGGCTATGGCTACACCTTC.

V and J are TRBV15 and TRBJ1-1; no clear D gene. Germline CDR1 LNHNV, CDR2 YYDKDF (reference sequence). V gave up 0 bases and J gave up 9 bases, with 11 bases separating them. This CDR3 region has 13 residues. This CDR3 is CATSREGSEKAFF. The CDR3 DNA sequence: TGTGCCACCAGCAGAGAAGGGAGTGAAAAAGCTTTCTTT.

This clone appeared a few times. This chain joins TRBV2 and TRBJ1-1; possibly TRBD1 for D (5 bases). CDR3 size: 14 residues. Per germline, CDR1 SNHLY and CDR2 FYNNEI. V dropped 0 bases and J dropped 7 bases, with 12 bases sitting between them. This CDR3 is CASSEAGPLLEAFF. The CDR3 DNA reads TGTGCCAGCAGTGAAGCGGGGCCTCTCCTTGAAGCTTTCTTT.

V gene TRBV14 combines with J gene TRBJ1-1; a possible D gene is TRBD1 (5 bases). The germline gives CDR1 SGHDN, CDR2 FVKESK. The CDR3 totals 15 residues. The germline V and J ends were trimmed by 0 bases and 3 bases, with 11 bases remaining between them. CDR3 nucleotide sequence: TGTGCCAGCAGCCAAGATGTAGGGGTGTACACTGAAGCTTTCTTT. Protein: CASSQDVGVYTEAFF.

The chain carries TRBV9 and TRBJ1-2; D is perhaps TRBD1 (6 bases). Germline V gene lookup returns CDR1 SGDLS and CDR2 YYNGEE. Trimming took 0 bases from V and 3 from J, leaving 18 bases between them. This CDR3 is built from 17 residues. CDR3 loop: CASSVDIGTRRDYGYTF. The CDR3 DNA reads TGTGCCAGCAGCGTAGATATCGGGACAAGAAGAGACTATGGCTACACCTTC.

V and J are TRBV6-6 and TRBJ1-6; unclear D gene. Between the trimmed V and J ends, which lost 2 bases and 8 bases, there was a span of 13 bases. Germline V gene lookup returns CDR1 MNHNY and CDR2 SVGAGI (reference sequence). The CDR3 loop spans 15 amino acids. The CDR3 DNA reads as TGTGCCAGCAGTTACGTGTGGGGAGGAGATTCACCCCTCCACTTT. Translating gives CASSYVWGGDSPLHF.

The chain uses TRBV2 and TRBJ2-2; D gene uncertain. The length of the CDR3 is 15 residues. V dropped 3 bases and J dropped 4 bases, with 12 bases sitting between them. Germline CDR1 SNHLY, CDR2 FYNNEI. CDR3 in DNA: TGTGCCAGCAGTGACAAGCTAGTAGGCACCGGGGAGCTGTTTTTT. Protein product: CASSDKLVGTGELFF.

The chain couples TRBV18 to TRBJ2-7; 10 bases are shared with TRBD1. Germline lookup yields CDR1 KGHSH and CDR2 LQKENI. V gave up 6 bases and J gave up 3 bases; unmatched junction bases: 8. The CDR3 is 15 amino acids. The CDR3 loop is CASSPGGQGIYEQYF. The CDR3 region has the DNA TGTGCCAGCTCCCCCGGGGGACAGGGGATCTACGAGCAGTACTTC.

This chain joins TRBV7-9 and TRBJ2-7; the match to TRBD1 covers 7 bases. CDR3 length: 12 residues. CDR1 and CDR2 from the germline V gene are SEHNR and FQNEAQ (reference sequence). After removal of 5 bases from V and 5 bases from J, the junction contained 3 bases not matched to a gene. This chain's CDR3 is CASSRTGDEQYF. The CDR3 DNA follows: TGTGCCAGCAGCCGTACAGGGGACGAGCAGTACTTC. Full variable domain (outside the CDR3, taken from reference TRBV7-9 and TRBJ2-7): DTGVSQNPRHKITKRGQNVTFRCDPISEHNRLYWYRQTLGQGPEFLTYFQNEAQLEKSRLLSDRFSAERPKGSFSTLEIQRTEQGDSAMYLCASSRTGDEQYFGPGTRLTVT.

The chain employs TRBV5-1 and TRBJ2-5, with 8 bases aligning to TRBD2. CDR3 length: 15 amino acids. V lost 5 bases, J lost 2 bases, and 8 bases stayed unmatched. Germline CDR1 and CDR2: SGHRS and YFSETQ. CDR3 protein: CASRAGGGLQETQYF. CDR3 in DNA: TGCGCCAGCAGAGCTGGCGGGGGGTTGCAAGAGACCCAGTACTTC.

The chain joins TRBV7-8 to TRBJ2-5; weak D call: TRBD1 (7 bases). Gene TRBJ2-7 matches the end of the DNA better, so the J call may be wrong. This CDR3 contains 14 residues. Germline CDR1 SGHVS, CDR2 FQNEAQ. The CDR3 loop reads CASSRRDSSYEQYF. The DNA of the CDR3 is TGTGCCAGCAGCCGGAGGGACAGCTCCTACGAGCAGTACTTC.

This clone was picked up a small number of times. This rearrangement joins TRBV7-2 to TRBJ1-2; D not resolved. Trimming shortened V by 5 bases and J by 7 bases, and 20 bases separated the two germline ends. The CDR3 has 15 amino acids. The germline V gene encodes CDR1 SGHTA and CDR2 FQGNSA. The CDR3 sequence is CASSTAEWSYFGYTF. CDR3 in DNA: TGTGCCAGCAGCACGGCGGAGTGGAGTTATTTTGGCTACACCTTC.

About this clone: One junction end disagrees with the germline gene, perhaps due to a read error. The chain joins TRBV18 to TRBJ2-5; tentative D call: TRBD2 (6 bases). Looked up from germline, CDR1 is KGHSH and CDR2 is LQKENI. CDR3 length equals 14 residues. The CDR3 DNA sequence: TGTGCCAGCTCCCCACAGACTAGGAGAGAGACCCAGTACTTC. Protein product: CASSPQTRRETQYF.

V gene TRBV7-9 combines with J gene TRBJ2-7, with TRBD2 matching over 9 bases. J gave up 3 bases and V 5 bases, and 5 bases lay outside the gene matches. Germline CDR1 reads SEHNR; CDR2 reads FQNEAQ (reference sequence). The CDR3 spans 14 residues. CDR3 in amino acids: CASSETSGVYEQYF. In DNA, the CDR3 is TGTGCCAGCAGCGAGACTAGCGGAGTCTACGAGCAGTACTTC.

The chain combines TRBV23-1 with TRBJ1-1; a weak D match, TRBD1 (5 bases). TRBV23-1 is an open reading frame, and its role is uncertain. The V end lost 2 bases, the J end lost 1 base, and 17 bases lay between the germline ends. This CDR3 spans 17 amino acids. CDR3 protein: CASSQRIGTGRNTEAFF. In DNA, the CDR3 is TGCGCCAGCAGTCAACGGATCGGAACAGGAAGGAACACTGAAGCTTTCTTT.